This T cell receptor (beta chain) was captured in a study of CD8 T cells in Susac syndrome. The RNA, roughly 0.5 to 1 ug, was put through reverse transcription using random hexamers. TCRdb re-called the immunoSEQ multiplex PCR reads with MiXCR, one entry per CDR3 protein. The sample lists roughly 120,000 distinct CDR3 sequences, approximately 93% occurring once. Trimming removed 3 bases from V and 5 bases from J; junction bases left unmatched: 4. CDR1 and CDR2 (germline): SGHRS, YFSETQ. The CDR3 contains 15 residues. Sequenced: CD8+ T cells from PBMCs. This clonotype was obtained from a human donor with multiple sclerosis. V is TRBV5-1 and J is TRBJ2-7; 14 bases are a match to TRBD2. The CDR3 nucleotides are TGCGCCAGCAGCTGGGGGACTAGCGGGAGCCACGAGCAGTACGTC. It encodes CASSWGTSGSHEQYV.